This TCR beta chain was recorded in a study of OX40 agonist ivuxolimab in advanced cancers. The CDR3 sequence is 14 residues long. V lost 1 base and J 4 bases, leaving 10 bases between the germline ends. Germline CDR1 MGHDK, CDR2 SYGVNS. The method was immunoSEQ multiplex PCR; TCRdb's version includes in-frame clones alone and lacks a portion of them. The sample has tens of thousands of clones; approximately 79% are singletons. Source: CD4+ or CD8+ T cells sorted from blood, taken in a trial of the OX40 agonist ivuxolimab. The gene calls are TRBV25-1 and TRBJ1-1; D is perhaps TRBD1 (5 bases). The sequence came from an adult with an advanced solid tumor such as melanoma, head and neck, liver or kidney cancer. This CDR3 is CASSEWAGVTEAFF. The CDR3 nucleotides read TGTGCCAGCAGTGAATGGGCGGGGGTCACTGAAGCTTTCTTT.